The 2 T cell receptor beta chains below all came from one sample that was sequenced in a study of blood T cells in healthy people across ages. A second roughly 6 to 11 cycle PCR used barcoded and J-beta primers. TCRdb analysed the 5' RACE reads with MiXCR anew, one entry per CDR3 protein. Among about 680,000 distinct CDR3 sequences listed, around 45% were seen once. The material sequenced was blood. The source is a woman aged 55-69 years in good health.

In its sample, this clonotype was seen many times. CDR3 amino acids: CASSQGGTSGTEQYF. The CDR3 nucleotides read TGTGCCAGCAGCCAAGGCGGGACTAGCGGGACCGAGCAGTACTTC. The chain employs TRBV7-2 and TRBJ2-7; the match to TRBD2 covers 13 bases. This CDR3 has 15 residues. Per germline, CDR1 SGHTA and CDR2 FQGNSA. J gave up 6 bases and V 5 bases, and 7 bases lay outside the gene matches.

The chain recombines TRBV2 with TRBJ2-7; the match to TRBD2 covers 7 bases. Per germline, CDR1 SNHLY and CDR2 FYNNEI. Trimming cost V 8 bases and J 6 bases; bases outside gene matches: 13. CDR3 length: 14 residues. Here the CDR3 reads CASRRLANLLEQYF. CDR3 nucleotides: TGTGCCAGCCGCCGACTAGCTAATCTCCTCGAGCAGTACTTC.